The T cell receptor beta chain under discussion was sequenced for a study of PD-1 blockade in classical Hodgkin lymphoma. Here immunoSEQ multiplex PCR was the method, and the copy in TCRdb shows in-frame clones only, minus some. Of tens of thousands of clones listed, roughly 86% are singletons. Time point indicated: cycle 4 day 1 (C4D1), after five to seven weeks of nivolumab. After autologous stem cell transplantation all patients relapsed, and prior brentuximab vedotin exposure differed between cohorts. From thawed PBMCs, CD4+ T cells were purified using magnetic negative selection. V lost 4 bases and J lost 4, with 22 bases in between. Germline V gene sequence: CDR1 MNHNS, CDR2 SASEGT. The CDR3 is made up of 17 amino acids.

The gene calls are TRBV6-1 and TRBJ2-5, with a tentative D call TRBD1 (6 bases). Specimen: CD4+ T cells from blood, collected before the fourth cycle of nivolumab. This clonotype originated in a human donor with classical Hodgkin lymphoma. In DNA form, the CDR3 reads TGTGCCAGCAGTGGAATCGGACAGACATTAAAGGGAGAGACCCAGTACTTC. Protein sequence: CASSGIGQTLKGETQYF.